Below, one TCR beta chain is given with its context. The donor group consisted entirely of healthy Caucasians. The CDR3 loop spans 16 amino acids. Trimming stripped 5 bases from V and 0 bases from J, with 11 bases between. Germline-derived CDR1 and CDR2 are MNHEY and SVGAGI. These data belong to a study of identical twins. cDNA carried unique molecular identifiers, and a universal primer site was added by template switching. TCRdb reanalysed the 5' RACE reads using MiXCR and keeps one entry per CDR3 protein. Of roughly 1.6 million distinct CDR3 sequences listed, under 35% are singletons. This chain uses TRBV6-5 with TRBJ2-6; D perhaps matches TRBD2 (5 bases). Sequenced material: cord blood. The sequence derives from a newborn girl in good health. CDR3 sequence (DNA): TGTGCCAGCAGTCCCCGACGGGGCTCTGGGGCCAACGTCCTGACTTTC. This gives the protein CASSPRRGSGANVLTF.